A single T cell receptor beta chain is shown here with its context. This clonotype was observed a few times. The antigen this receptor binds is unknown. The record has no base qualities; no much larger clone is one base away. V ends up 5 bases short and J 0 bases short, with an unmatched junction base count of 9. Looking up the germline V gene yields CDR1 SGHNT and CDR2 YENEEA. From cysteine to phenylalanine, the CDR3 is 17 amino acids long. Solely the CDR3 DNA is kept, with 51 bases framed from the first base. Every donor was a healthy Caucasian. Three unrelated non-twin adults were also sequenced: a male aged 18 to 30, a male aged 50 to 60 and a female aged 50 to 60. Miltenyi CD45RO+ enrichment and human naive T-cell isolation kits were used to isolate memory (CD45RO+) and naive T cells from PBMC. The data stem from a study of identical twins (TCRdb year 2016). With regard to the full study: TCR alpha and beta repertoires from monozygotic twins, unrelated adults of various ages and cord blood were deep-sequenced to test whether fetal clonotypes persist. Replicate twin experiments were performed at different times using different library preparation protocols to rule out contamination. The full study reports these points: The excess sharing between twins in beta out-of-frame sequences was weaker because fewer shared sequences reduced the signal-to-noise ratio. Because the same donors could not be followed over many years, the conclusions depended on cross-sectional statistical analysis. In monozygotic twins, out-of-frame TCR alpha sharing was systematically underestimated by recombination models, although the models agreed with sharing between unrelated individuals. Fewer insertions were carried by abundant cord blood beta clonotypes, a similar but weaker trend appeared in young adult naive repertoires, and no such trend appeared in memory repertoires. Compared with coincidental sharing between unrelated individuals, an excess of low generation-probability sequences was observed among out-of-frame TCR alpha sequences shared between twins. Zero-insertion analyses could be partly confounded by invariant T cells such as MAIT and iNKT, though diverse VJ usage argued against such confounding for most clonotypes.

Receptor amplification or capture employed 5' RACE. Sequencing instrument: Illumina HiSeq 2000. A universal primer binding site was added through template switching, and the final cDNA carried a unique molecular identifier so that TCR cDNA molecules could be counted accurately. Specific primers in the conserved constant-segment region were used to synthesize first-strand cDNA for TCR alpha and beta chains. To control for contamination, every cDNA library carried two barcodes: a SMART-Mk sample barcode plus Illumina barcodes. TruSeq adapter sequences along with Illumina sample barcodes were introduced in two successive PCR steps. The TCR alpha and beta cDNA libraries were sequenced on the Illumina HiSeq platform using custom primers. In the original analysis: Raw reads were processed with MiGEC to extract unique molecular identifiers, and MiXCR was used to determine CDR3 positions. For each individual, recombination models were inferred using an EM algorithm with the repgenHMM and IGoR tools. The tcR package in R was used for shared clonotype analysis, with sharing normalized by the product of cloneset sizes. To study raw recombination free of thymic and clonal selection effects, out-of-frame nonproductive sequences were analyzed. TCRdb reprocessing: public reads trimmed at Q25 with fastp, clones called with MiXCR, in-frame beta chains kept. CDR3 protein sequences are deduplicated, and each keeps its most common genes and DNA. TCRdb's processing, not the study's, gives the V and J calls here. Present in this sample are under 400,000 distinct CDR3 sequences, around 9.7% of which were seen just once. The ten largest make up about 8.1% of the sample.

The sequence links TRBV11-3 to TRBJ2-1, with 8 middle bases fitting TRBD2. The TCR originated in a woman aged 45-65 years in good health. Sequencing was done on a sample of naive T cells sorted from blood. Interpreted using the paper, the cell subset or site label stands for: cells isolated with a human naive T-cell isolation kit. The DNA sequence follows: TGTGCCAGCAGCCCCCACCCCACTAGCGGCTCCTACAATGAGCAGTTCTTC. It codes for CASSPHPTSGSYNEQFF. When the CDR3 is completed using the reference TRBV11-3 and TRBJ2-1 genes on either side, the full variable domain is EAGVVQSPRYKIIEKKQPVAFWCNPISGHNTLYWYLQNLGQGPELLIRYENEEAVDDSQLPKDRFSAERLKGVDSTLKIQPAELGDSAVYLCASSPHPTSGSYNEQFFGPGTRLTVL.